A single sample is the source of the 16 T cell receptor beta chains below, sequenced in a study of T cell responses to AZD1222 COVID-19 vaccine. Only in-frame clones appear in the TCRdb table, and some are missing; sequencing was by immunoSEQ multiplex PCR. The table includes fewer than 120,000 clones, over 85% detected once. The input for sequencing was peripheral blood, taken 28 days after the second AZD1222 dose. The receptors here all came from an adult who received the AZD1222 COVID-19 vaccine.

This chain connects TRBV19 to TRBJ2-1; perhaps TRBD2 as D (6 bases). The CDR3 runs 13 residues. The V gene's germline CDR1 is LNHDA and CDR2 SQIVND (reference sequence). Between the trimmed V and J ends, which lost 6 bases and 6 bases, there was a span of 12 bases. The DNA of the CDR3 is TGTGCCAGTAGGTTGGGAGGCTTCAATGAGCAGTTCTTC. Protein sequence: CASRLGGFNEQFF.

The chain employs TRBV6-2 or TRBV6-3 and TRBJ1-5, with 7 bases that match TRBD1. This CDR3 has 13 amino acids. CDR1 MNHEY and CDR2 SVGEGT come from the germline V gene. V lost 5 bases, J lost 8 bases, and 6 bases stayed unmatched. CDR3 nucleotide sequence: TGTGCCAGCAGTCGACAGGGAGGTGAGCCCCAGCATTTT. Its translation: CASSRQGGEPQHF.

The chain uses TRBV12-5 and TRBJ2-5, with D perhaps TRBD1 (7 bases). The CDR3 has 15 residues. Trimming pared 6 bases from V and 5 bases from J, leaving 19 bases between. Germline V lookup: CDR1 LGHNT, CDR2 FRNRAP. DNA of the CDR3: TGTGCTAGTGGCCTAAGGGGGCCGGGGGCGGAGACCCAGTACTTC. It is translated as CASGLRGPGAETQYF. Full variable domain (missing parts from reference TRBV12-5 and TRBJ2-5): DARVTQTPRHKVTEMGQEVTMRCQPILGHNTVFWYRQTMMQGLELLAYFRNRAPLDDSGMPKDRFSAEMPDATLATLKIQPSEPRDSAVYFCASGLRGPGAETQYFGPGTRLLVL.

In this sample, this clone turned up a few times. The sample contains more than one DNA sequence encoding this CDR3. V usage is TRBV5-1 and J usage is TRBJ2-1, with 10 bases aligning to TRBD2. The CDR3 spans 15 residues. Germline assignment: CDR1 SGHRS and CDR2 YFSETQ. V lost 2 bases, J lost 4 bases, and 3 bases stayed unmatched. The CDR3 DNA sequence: TGCGCCAGCAGCTTTAGCGGGGGGACGTACAATGAGCAGTTCTTC. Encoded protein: CASSFSGGTYNEQFF.

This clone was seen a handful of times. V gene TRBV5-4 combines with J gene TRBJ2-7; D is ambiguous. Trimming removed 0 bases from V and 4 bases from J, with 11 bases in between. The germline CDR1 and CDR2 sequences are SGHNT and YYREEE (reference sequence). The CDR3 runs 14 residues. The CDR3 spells CASSLGGGFYEQYF. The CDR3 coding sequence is TGTGCCAGCAGCTTGGGAGGTGGCTTTTACGAGCAGTACTTC.

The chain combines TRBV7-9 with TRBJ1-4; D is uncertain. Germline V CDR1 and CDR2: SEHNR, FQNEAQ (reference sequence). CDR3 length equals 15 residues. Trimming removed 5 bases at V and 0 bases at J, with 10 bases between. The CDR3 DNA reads TGTGCCAGCAGCCGGCGGGAGGCAACTAATGAAAAACTGTTTTTT. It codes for CASSRREATNEKLFF.

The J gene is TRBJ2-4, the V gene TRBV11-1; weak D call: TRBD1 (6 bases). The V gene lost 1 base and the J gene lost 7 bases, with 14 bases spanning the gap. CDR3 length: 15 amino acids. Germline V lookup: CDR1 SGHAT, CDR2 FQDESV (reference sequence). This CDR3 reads CASSLVGAGENIQYF. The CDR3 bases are TGTGCCAGCAGCTTAGTCGGGGCAGGGGAGAACATTCAGTACTTC. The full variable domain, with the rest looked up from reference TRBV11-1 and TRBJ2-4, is EAEVAQSPRYKITEKSQAVAFWCDPISGHATLYWYRQILGQGPELLVQFQDESVVDDSQLPKDRFSAERLKGVDSTLKIQPAELGDSAMYLCASSLVGAGENIQYFGAGTRLSVL.

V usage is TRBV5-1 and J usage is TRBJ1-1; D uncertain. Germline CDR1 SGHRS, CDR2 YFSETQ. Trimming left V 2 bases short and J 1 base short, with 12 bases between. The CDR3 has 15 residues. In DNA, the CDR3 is TGCGCCAGCAGCTTCGAGTCTTCCAGGAACACTGAAGCTTTCTTT. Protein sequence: CASSFESSRNTEAFF.

This CDR3 reads CAIRAPRDTGELFF. The CDR3 nucleotides are TGTGCCATCAGGGCTCCCAGGGACACCGGGGAGCTGTTTTTT. This chain joins TRBV10-3 and TRBJ2-2, with a weak D call TRBD1 (5 bases). The CDR3 covers 14 residues. The V gene lost 6 bases and the J gene lost 3 bases, with 11 bases spanning the gap. From germline, CDR1 is ENHRY and CDR2 SYGVKD.

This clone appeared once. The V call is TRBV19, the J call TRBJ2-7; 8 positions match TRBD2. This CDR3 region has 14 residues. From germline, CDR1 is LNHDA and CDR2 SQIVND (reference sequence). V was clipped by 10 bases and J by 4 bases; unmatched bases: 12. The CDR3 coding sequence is TGTGCCACCAATCGCGGGGGGTCGACTTACGAGCAGTACTTC. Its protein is CATNRGGSTYEQYF. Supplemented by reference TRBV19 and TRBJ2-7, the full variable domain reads DGGITQSPKYLFRKEGQNVTLSCEQNLNHDAMYWYRQDPGQGLRLIYYSQIVNDFQKGDIAEGYSVSREKKESFPLTVTSAQKNPTAFYLCATNRGGSTYEQYFGPGTRLTVT.

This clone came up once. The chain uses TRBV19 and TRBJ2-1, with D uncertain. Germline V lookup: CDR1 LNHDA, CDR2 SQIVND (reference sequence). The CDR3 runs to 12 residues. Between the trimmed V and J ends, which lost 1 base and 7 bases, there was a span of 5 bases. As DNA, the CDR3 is TGTGCCAGTAGTATAGGTGGGAATGAGCAGTTCTTC. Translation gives CASSIGGNEQFF.

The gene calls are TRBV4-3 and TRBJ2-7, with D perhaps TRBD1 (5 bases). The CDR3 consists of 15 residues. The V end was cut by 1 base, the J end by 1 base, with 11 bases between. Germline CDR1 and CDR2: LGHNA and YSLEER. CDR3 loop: CASSQGQMGSYEQYF. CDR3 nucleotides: TGCGCCAGCAGCCAAGGACAGATGGGATCCTACGAGCAGTACTTC.

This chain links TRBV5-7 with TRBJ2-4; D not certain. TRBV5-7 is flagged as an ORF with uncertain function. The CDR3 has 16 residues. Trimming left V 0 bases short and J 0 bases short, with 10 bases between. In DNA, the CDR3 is TGTGCCAGCAGCTTGGTGGCAGCCTTAGCCAAAAACATTCAGTACTTC. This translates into CASSLVAALAKNIQYF.

The CDR3 sequence: CSASILGLAGASYEQYF. The CDR3 bases are TGCAGTGCTAGTATCCTCGGACTAGCGGGGGCCTCCTACGAGCAGTACTTC. The chain couples TRBV20-1 to TRBJ2-7, with 13 nucleotides matching TRBD2. Per the germline V gene, CDR1 is DFQATT and CDR2 is SNEGSKA (reference sequence). The CDR3 sequence is 17 residues long. Trimming removed 3 bases from V and 0 bases from J; junction bases left unmatched: 8.

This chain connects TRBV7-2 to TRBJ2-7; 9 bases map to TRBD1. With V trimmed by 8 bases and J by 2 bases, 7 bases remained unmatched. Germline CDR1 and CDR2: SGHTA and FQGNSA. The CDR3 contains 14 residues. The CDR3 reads CASRRQGGPYEQYF. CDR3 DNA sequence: TGTGCCAGCCGTAGACAGGGGGGCCCCTACGAGCAGTACTTC.

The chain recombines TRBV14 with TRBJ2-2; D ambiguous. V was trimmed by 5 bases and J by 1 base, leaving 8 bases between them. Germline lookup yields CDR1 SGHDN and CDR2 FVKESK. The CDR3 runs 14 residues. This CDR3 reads CASSGSRNTGELFF. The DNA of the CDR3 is TGTGCCAGCAGCGGGTCCAGGAACACCGGGGAGCTGTTTTTT. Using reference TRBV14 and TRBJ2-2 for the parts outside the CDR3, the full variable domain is EAGVTQFPSHSVIEKGQTVTLRCDPISGHDNLYWYRRVMGKEIKFLLHFVKESKQDESGMPNNRFLAERTGGTYSTLKVQPAELEDSGVYFCASSGSRNTGELFFGEGSRLTVL.